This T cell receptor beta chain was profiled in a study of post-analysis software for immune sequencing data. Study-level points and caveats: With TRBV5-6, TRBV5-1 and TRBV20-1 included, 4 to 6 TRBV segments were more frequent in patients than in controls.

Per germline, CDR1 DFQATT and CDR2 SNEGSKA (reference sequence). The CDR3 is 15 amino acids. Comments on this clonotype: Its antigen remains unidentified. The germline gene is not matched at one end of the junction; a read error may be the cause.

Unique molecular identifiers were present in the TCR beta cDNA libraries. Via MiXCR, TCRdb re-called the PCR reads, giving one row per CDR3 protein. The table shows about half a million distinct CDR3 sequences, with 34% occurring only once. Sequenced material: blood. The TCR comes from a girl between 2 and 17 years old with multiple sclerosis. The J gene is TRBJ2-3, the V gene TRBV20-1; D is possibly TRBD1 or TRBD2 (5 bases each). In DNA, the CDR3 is TGCAGTGCCCTCCCCGGGCTAGAGGGGTCAGATACGCGGTATTTT. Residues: CSALPGLEGSDTRYF.